The 3 T cell receptor beta chains in this list originate from one sample, sequenced in a study of blood T cell repertoires in COVID-19. Repertoires were generated with immunoSEQ multiplex PCR, while TCRdb's copy carries only in-frame clones and drops some. The sample shows about 280,000 clones, 80% to 85% of them seen only once. The specimen sequenced was PBMCs or T cells enriched from blood (not recorded which). All receptors derive from a man between 35 and 55 years old who had been exposed to COVID-19.

The rearrangement joins TRBV18 to TRBJ2-3; D gene unclear. The CDR3 loop spans 13 amino acids. Trimming took off 6 bases at V and 5 bases at J, with 12 bases between the two ends. CDR1 is KGHSH and CDR2 is LQKENI in the germline V gene. DNA of the CDR3: TGTGCCAGCTCCGTGGGCCCTGAAGATACGCAGTATTTT. This encodes CASSVGPEDTQYF. Combining the CDR3 with reference TRBV18 and TRBJ2-3 gives the whole variable domain NAGVMQNPRHLVRRRGQEARLRCSPMKGHSHVYWYRQLPEEGLKFMVYLQKENIIDESGMPKERFSAEFPKEGPSILRIQQVVRGDSAAYFCASSVGPEDTQYFGPGTRLTVL.

This chain links TRBV27 with TRBJ2-1; no clear D gene. This CDR3 region has 14 residues. CDR1 MNHEY and CDR2 SMNVEV come from the germline V gene (reference sequence). Between the trimmed V and J ends, which lost 5 bases and 0 bases, there was a span of 8 bases. CDR3 sequence reads: CASSPPSSYNEQFF. In nucleotides, the CDR3 is TGTGCCAGCAGTCCTCCGAGCTCCTACAATGAGCAGTTCTTC.

This clone was detected only a few times. The chain recombines TRBV7-8 with TRBJ2-3; perhaps TRBD2 as D (5 bases). V was clipped by 5 bases and J by 4 bases, with 16 bases between them. CDR3 length: 15 amino acids. The germline V gene has CDR1 SGHVS and CDR2 FQNEAQ. The DNA for the CDR3 is TGTGCCAGCAGCCTCTGGGGAGAACAAGCAGATACGCAGTATTTT. Translating it yields CASSLWGEQADTQYF.